One TCR beta chain is described in this entry. Its antigen remains unidentified. This entry belongs to a study of cytomegalovirus exposure and HLA in healthy donors. For the study at large: From HLA-typed donors, an early data release held around 80 million unique TCRs. General study results and limits: In a later analysis, at a false discovery rate of 0.05, roughly 18,000 TCR beta sequences were associated with HLA alleles. Many donors shared some public TCRs, even though most TCR sequences were rare. HLA restriction was apparent for most CMV-associated TCR beta chains in a later analysis.

V was shortened by 6 bases and J by 8 bases, with 16 bases between the two germline ends. This CDR3 comprises 14 residues. Per germline, CDR1 LNHDA and CDR2 SQIVND (reference sequence). PCR amplification relied on 60 Vbeta primers (plus 13 Jbeta primers). Produced via immunoSEQ multiplex PCR; TCRdb's table is partial and in-frame only. The sample includes about 150,000 clones, approximately 80% of them seen just once. The chain employs TRBV19 and TRBJ1-4, with D possibly TRBD1 on 5 matching bases. Sequencing was performed on PBMCs. The receptor comes from a woman in her 40s in good health and CMV-seronegative. The CDR3 nucleotides are TGTGCCAGTAGACGGGCAGGGAGGGTCGAAAAACTGTTTTTT. Encoded protein: CASRRAGRVEKLFF. Full variable domain (rest looked up from reference TRBV19 and TRBJ1-4): DGGITQSPKYLFRKEGQNVTLSCEQNLNHDAMYWYRQDPGQGLRLIYYSQIVNDFQKGDIAEGYSVSREKKESFPLTVTSAQKNPTAFYLCASRRAGRVEKLFFGSGTQLSVL.